Following are 9 T cell receptor beta chains from one sample sequenced in a study of shared clonotypes between healthy human individuals. Libraries were prepared by immunoSEQ multiplex PCR; TCRdb keeps only in-frame clonotypes and omits some of them. The sample consists of roughly 2 million clones, roughly 96% of them appearing once. The sequenced sample was naive CD4+ T cells sorted from blood. Subset defined: CD45RA+ positively selected. The source is a man younger than 35 in good health.

The genes are TRBV7-8 and TRBJ2-3; TRBD1 aligns across 9 bases. The CDR3 is made up of 16 amino acids. Per germline, CDR1 SGHVS and CDR2 FQNEAQ. The V gene end was trimmed by 5 bases and the J gene end by 9 bases; junction bases not matched to a gene: 15. For the CDR3, the DNA is TGTGCCAGCAGCACGACCCTGGGACAGGGTGTCGCGACGCAGTATTTT. This codes for CASSTTLGQGVATQYF.

The V gene is TRBV5-1, the J gene TRBJ1-1; a weak D match, TRBD1 (6 bases). The germline gives CDR1 SGHRS, CDR2 YFSETQ. The CDR3 is made up of 13 amino acids. V dropped 7 bases and J dropped 1 base, with 11 bases sitting between them. CDR3 DNA sequence: TGCGCCAGCCGTGAGGGGGGGAACACTGAAGCTTTCTTT. Encoded protein: CASREGGNTEAFF. Full variable domain (outside the CDR3, taken from reference TRBV5-1 and TRBJ1-1): KAGVTQTPRYLIKTRGQQVTLSCSPISGHRSVSWYQQTPGQGLQFLFEYFSETQRNKGNFPGRFSGRQFSNSRSEMNVSTLELGDSALYLCASREGGNTEAFFGQGTRLTVV.

The CDR3 spells CASSSQLGIDYGYTF. The DNA for the CDR3 is TGTGCCAGCAGCTCTCAGCTGGGAATAGACTATGGCTACACCTTC. This chain links TRBV7-9 with TRBJ1-2; D ambiguous. CDR3 length: 15 residues. The V and J ends lost 4 bases and 3 bases respectively, with 15 bases between them. The germline V gene has CDR1 SEHNR and CDR2 FQNEAQ (reference sequence).

This clone appeared a single time. CDR3 region: CASSYSQGDTLLYEQYF. CDR3 bases: TGTGCCAGCAGTTACTCACAGGGCGATACCCTTTTGTACGAGCAGTACTTC. This chain uses TRBV6-8 with TRBJ2-7, with a tentative D call TRBD1 (6 bases). CDR3 length: 17 residues. V lost 0 bases and J lost 4, with 19 bases in between. Germline CDR1 MNHGY, CDR2 SAAAGT.

On this clone: Other DNA sequences in the same sample also yield this CDR3. J is TRBJ1-3 and V is TRBV7-8; D may be TRBD1 (6 bases). The germline CDR1 and CDR2 sequences are SGHVS and FQNEAQ. V was pared by 1 base and J by 4 bases, with 8 bases between. The CDR3 spans 14 residues. The CDR3 spells CASSLGTAGNTIYF. The CDR3 nucleotides are TGTGCCAGCAGCTTAGGGACAGCCGGAAACACCATATATTTT.

V gene TRBV18 combines with J gene TRBJ2-2; 9 nucleotides match TRBD2. The CDR3 totals 17 residues. Germline V CDR1 and CDR2: KGHSH, LQKENI. V lost 0 bases to trimming and J lost 5 bases; unmatched junction nucleotides: 7. Here the CDR3 DNA reads TGTGCCAGCTCACCACCCGGCGGGAGGGCCCAAACCGGGGAGCTGTTTTTT. Its protein product is CASSPPGGRAQTGELFF.

V is TRBV5-1 and J is TRBJ2-7; D might be TRBD2 (5 bases). There are 15 residues in the CDR3. Trimming shortened V by 7 bases and J by 1 base, and 18 bases separated the two germline ends. Looked up from germline, CDR1 is SGHRS and CDR2 is YFSETQ. This CDR3 is CASASGWAGSYEQYF. CDR3 bases: TGCGCCAGCGCCTCGGGGTGGGCGGGTTCCTACGAGCAGTACTTC. Filled out from reference TRBV5-1 and TRBJ2-7, the complete variable domain reads KAGVTQTPRYLIKTRGQQVTLSCSPISGHRSVSWYQQTPGQGLQFLFEYFSETQRNKGNFPGRFSGRQFSNSRSEMNVSTLELGDSALYLCASASGWAGSYEQYFGPGTRLTVT.

V gene TRBV18 combines with J gene TRBJ1-3; tentatively, D is TRBD1 (5 bases). Trimming stripped 3 bases from V and 2 bases from J, with 11 bases between. The germline CDR1 and CDR2 sequences are KGHSH and LQKENI. The CDR3 has 15 amino acids. The CDR3 DNA is TGTGCCAGCTCACCCGACAGCTATCCTGGAAACACCATATATTTT. It is translated as CASSPDSYPGNTIYF.

Worth noting for this clone: The same CDR3 is also encoded by other DNA sequences in this sample. The J gene is TRBJ2-2, the V gene TRBV7-2; D may be TRBD2 (6 bases). Trimming took 2 bases from V and 7 from J, leaving 8 bases between them. The CDR3 has 13 residues. CDR1 is SGHTA and CDR2 is FQGNSA in the germline V gene. The CDR3 here is CASSLFGSGELFF. The CDR3 bases are TGTGCCAGCAGCTTATTCGGGAGCGGGGAGCTGTTTTTT.